This T cell receptor (beta chain) was retrieved from a study of OX40 agonist ivuxolimab in advanced cancers. Looked up from germline, CDR1 is MNHEY and CDR2 is SMNVEV (reference sequence). Unmatched junction bases numbered 6, after V lost 6 bases and J lost 6 bases. CDR3 size: 15 residues. TCRdb keeps only in-frame clones here, not all; method: immunoSEQ multiplex PCR. The sample lists roughly 26,000 clones, 70% to 90% occurring once. This chain links TRBV27 with TRBJ1-5; TRBD1 aligns across 12 bases. Material: CD4+ or CD8+ T cells sorted from blood, obtained in a trial of the OX40 agonist ivuxolimab. The receptor comes from an adult with an advanced solid tumor such as melanoma, head and neck, liver or kidney cancer. This CDR3 is CASSPGTGGFQPQHF. The CDR3 coding sequence is TGTGCCAGCAGCCCCGGGACAGGGGGCTTTCAGCCCCAGCATTTT.